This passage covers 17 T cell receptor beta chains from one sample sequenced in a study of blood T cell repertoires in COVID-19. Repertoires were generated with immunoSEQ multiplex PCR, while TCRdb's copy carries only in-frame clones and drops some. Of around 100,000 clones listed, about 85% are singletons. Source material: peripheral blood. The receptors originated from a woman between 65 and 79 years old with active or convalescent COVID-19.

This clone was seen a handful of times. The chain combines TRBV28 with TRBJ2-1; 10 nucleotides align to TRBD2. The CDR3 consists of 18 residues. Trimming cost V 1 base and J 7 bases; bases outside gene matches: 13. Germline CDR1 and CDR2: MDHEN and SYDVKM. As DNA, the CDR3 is TGTGCCAGCAGTTTATTGAGTTTAAGCGGGAGGGCAAGTAATGAGCAGTTCTTC. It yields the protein CASSLLSLSGRASNEQFF.

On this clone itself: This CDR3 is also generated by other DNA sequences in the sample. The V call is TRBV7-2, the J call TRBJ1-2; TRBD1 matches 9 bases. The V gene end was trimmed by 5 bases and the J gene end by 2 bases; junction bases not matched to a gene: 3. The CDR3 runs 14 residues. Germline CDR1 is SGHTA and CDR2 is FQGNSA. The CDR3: CASSPGQGNYGYTF. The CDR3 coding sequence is TGTGCCAGCAGCCCGGGACAGGGCAACTATGGCTACACCTTC.

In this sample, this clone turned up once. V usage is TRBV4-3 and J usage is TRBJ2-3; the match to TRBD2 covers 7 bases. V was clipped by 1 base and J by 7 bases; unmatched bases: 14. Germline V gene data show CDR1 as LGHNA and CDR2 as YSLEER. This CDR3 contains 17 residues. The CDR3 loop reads CASSQALEAGRRNTQYF. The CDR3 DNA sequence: TGCGCCAGCAGCCAAGCCCTCGAAGCGGGAAGGAGAAATACGCAGTATTTT.

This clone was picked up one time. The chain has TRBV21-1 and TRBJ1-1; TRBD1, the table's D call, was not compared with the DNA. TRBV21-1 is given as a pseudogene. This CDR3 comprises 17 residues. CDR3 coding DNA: TGTGCCAGCAGCAAAGTCGGAACGACAGGGAGGAACACTGAAGCTTTCTTT. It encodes CASSKVGTTGRNTEAFF.

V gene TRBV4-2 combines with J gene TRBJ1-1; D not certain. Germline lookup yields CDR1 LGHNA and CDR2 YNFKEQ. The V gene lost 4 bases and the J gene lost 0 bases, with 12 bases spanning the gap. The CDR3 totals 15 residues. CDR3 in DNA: TGTGCCAGCAGCCCCAGGCTCTTAATGAACACTGAAGCTTTCTTT. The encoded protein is CASSPRLLMNTEAFF.

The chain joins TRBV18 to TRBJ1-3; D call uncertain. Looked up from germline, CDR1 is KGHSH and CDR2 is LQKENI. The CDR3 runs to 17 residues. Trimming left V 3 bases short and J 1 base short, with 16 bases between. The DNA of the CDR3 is TGTGCCAGCTCACCGCTCGCTGCAGGCCCTTCTGGAAACACCATATATTTT. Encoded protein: CASSPLAAGPSGNTIYF.

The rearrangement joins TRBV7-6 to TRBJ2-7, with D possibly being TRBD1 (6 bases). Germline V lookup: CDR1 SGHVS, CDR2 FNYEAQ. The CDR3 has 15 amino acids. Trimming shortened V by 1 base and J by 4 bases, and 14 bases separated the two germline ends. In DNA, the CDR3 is TGTGCCAGCAGCTTAGGTGCAGGGGACGGGTACGAGCAGTACTTC. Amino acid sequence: CASSLGAGDGYEQYF.

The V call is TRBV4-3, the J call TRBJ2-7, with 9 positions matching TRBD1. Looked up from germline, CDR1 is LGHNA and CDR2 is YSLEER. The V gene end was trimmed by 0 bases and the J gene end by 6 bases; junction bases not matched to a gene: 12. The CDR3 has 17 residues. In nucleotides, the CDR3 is TGCGCCAGCAGCCAAGATCCCTCTAGGGACAGGGTCCTCGAGCAGTACTTC. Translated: CASSQDPSRDRVLEQYF.

DNA for the CDR3: TGTGCCAGCAGCTCTGGGACAGTTAATGAAAAACTGTTTTTT. Amino acid sequence: CASSSGTVNEKLFF. The chain carries TRBV7-8 and TRBJ1-4, with TRBD1 identical over 7 bases. The CDR3 spans 14 residues. Trimming took 4 bases from V and 4 from J; bases not matched to a gene: 3. Germline CDR1 and CDR2: SGHVS and FQNEAQ.

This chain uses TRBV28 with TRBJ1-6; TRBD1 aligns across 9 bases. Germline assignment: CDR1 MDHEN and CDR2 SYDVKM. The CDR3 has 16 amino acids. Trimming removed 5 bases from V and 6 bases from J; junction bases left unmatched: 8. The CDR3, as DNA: TGTGCCAGCAGTCTCCGGACAGGGGTATTTAATTCACCCCTCCACTTT. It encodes CASSLRTGVFNSPLHF.

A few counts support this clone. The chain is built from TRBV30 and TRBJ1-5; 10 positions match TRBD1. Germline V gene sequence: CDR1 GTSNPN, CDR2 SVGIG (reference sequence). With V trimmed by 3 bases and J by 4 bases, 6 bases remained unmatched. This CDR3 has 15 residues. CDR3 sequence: CAWSRQGAGNQPQHF. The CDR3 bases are TGTGCCTGGAGCCGACAGGGGGCAGGAAATCAGCCCCAGCATTTT.

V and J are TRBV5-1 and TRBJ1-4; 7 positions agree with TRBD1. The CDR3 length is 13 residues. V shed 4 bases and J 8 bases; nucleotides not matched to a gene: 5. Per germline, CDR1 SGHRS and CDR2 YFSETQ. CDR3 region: CASSATGWEKLFF. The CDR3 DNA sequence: TGCGCCAGCAGCGCGACAGGGTGGGAAAAACTGTTTTTT.

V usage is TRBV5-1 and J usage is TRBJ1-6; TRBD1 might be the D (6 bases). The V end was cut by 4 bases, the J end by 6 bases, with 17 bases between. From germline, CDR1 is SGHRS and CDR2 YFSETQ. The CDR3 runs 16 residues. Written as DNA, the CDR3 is TGCGCCAGCAGCCTGGCGACAGGTTCGGGTAATTCACCCCTCCACTTT. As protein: CASSLATGSGNSPLHF. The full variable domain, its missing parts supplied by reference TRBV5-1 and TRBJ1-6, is KAGVTQTPRYLIKTRGQQVTLSCSPISGHRSVSWYQQTPGQGLQFLFEYFSETQRNKGNFPGRFSGRQFSNSRSEMNVSTLELGDSALYLCASSLATGSGNSPLHFGNGTRLTVT.

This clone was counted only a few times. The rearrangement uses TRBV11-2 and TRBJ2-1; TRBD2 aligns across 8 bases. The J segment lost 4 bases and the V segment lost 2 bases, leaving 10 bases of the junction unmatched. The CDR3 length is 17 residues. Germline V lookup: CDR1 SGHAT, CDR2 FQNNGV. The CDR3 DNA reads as TGTGCCAGCAGCTTAATGTTCTTAGCGGGAACTTACAATGAGCAGTTCTTC. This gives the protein CASSLMFLAGTYNEQFF.

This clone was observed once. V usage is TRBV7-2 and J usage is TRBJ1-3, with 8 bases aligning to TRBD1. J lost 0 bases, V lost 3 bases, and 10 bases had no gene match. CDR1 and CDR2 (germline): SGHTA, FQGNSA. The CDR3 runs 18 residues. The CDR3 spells CASSFTAPGGFSGNTIYF. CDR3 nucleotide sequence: TGTGCCAGCAGCTTTACAGCCCCAGGGGGCTTCTCTGGAAACACCATATATTTT.

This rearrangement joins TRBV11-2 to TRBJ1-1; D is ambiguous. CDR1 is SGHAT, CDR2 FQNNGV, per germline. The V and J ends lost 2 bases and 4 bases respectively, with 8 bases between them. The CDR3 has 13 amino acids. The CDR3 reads CASSLRVLTEAFF. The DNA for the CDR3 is TGTGCCAGCAGCTTACGGGTTCTCACTGAAGCTTTCTTT.

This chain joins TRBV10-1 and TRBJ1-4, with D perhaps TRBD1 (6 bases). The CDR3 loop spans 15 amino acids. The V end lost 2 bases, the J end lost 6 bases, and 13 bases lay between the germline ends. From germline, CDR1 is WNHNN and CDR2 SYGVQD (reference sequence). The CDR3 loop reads CASSENAGEYEKLFF. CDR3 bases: TGCGCCAGCAGTGAGAACGCAGGGGAATATGAAAAACTGTTTTTT.